The sequence of this T cell receptor (beta chain) was determined in a study of blood T cell repertoires in COVID-19. Study in general: Specimens from acute and convalescent COVID-19 originated in the United States, Italy and Spain.

Germline lookup yields CDR1 KGHSH and CDR2 LQKENI. This CDR3 is 13 amino acids long. The germline V and J ends were trimmed by 2 bases and 4 bases, with 8 bases remaining between them. Participants were aged roughly 18 to 100 years from some 24 US areas. Cohorts were assigned according to the clinical history that participants reported. The table lists this clone with a few counts. Generated by immunoSEQ multiplex PCR, the TCRdb table keeps only in-frame clones and is missing some. The data hold more than 300,000 clones, with 90% observed a single time. The clonotype was recovered from a woman aged 30 to 39 who had been exposed to COVID-19. The sample was PBMCs or T cells enriched from blood (not recorded which). The chain combines TRBV18 with TRBJ1-2, with no clear D. The CDR3 region is CASSPSQLYGYTF. The CDR3 DNA is TGTGCCAGCTCACCATCACAGCTCTATGGCTACACCTTC.